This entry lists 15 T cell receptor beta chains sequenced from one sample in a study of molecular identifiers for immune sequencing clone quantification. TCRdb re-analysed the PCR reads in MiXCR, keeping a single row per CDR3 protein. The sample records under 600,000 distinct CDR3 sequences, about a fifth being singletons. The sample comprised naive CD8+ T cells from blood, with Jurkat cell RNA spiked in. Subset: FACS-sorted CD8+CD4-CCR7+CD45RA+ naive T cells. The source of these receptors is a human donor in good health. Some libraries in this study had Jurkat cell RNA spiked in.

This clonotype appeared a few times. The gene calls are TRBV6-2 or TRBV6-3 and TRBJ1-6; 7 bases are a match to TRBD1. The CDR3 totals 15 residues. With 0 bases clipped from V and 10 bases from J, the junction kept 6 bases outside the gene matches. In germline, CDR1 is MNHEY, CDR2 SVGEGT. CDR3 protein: CASSYSGQLDSPLHF. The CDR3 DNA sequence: TGTGCCAGCAGTTACTCGGGACAGCTCGACTCACCCCTCCACTTT.

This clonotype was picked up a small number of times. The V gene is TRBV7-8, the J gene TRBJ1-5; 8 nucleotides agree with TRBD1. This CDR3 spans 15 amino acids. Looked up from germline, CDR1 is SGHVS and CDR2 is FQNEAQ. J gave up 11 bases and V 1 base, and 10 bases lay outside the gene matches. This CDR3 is CASSLGGQEFLSQHF. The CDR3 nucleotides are TGTGCCAGCAGCTTAGGGGGACAGGAATTCCTCTCCCAGCATTTT.

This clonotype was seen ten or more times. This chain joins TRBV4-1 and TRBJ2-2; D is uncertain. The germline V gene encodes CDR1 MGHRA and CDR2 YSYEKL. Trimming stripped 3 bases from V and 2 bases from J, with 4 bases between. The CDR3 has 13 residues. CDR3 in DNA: TGCGCCAGCAGCCAGAGTAACACCGGGGAGCTGTTTTTT. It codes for CASSQSNTGELFF.

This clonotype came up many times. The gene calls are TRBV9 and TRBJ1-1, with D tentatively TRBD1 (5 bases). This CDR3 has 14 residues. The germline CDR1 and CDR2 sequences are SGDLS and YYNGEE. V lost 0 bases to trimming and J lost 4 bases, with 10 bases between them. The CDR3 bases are TGTGCCAGCAGCGTAGCTACGGGGGGCACTGAAGCTTTCTTT. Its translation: CASSVATGGTEAFF.

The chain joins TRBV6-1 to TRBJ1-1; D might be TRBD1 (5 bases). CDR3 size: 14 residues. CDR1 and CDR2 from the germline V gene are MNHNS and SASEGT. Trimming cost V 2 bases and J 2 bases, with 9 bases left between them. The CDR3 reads CASSERGINTEAFF. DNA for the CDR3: TGTGCCAGCAGTGAACGGGGGATAAACACTGAAGCTTTCTTT.

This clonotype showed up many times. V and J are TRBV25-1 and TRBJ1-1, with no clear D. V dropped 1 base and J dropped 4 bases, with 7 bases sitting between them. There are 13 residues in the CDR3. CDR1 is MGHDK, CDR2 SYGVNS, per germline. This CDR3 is CASSELWFTEAFF. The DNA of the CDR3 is TGTGCCAGCAGTGAATTATGGTTCACTGAAGCTTTCTTT.

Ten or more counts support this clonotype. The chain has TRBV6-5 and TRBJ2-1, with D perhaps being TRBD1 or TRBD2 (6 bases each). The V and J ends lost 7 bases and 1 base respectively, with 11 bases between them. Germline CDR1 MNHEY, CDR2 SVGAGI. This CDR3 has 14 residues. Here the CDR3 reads CASTEGGSYNEQFF. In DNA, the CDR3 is TGTGCCAGCACGGAGGGGGGATCCTACAATGAGCAGTTCTTC.

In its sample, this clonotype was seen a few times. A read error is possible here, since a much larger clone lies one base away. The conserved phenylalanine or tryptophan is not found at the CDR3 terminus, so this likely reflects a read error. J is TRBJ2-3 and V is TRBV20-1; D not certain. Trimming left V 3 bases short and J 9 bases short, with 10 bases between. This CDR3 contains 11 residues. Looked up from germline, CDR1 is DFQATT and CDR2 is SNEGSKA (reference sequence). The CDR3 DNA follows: TGCAGTGCTAGCCAACGGGTGACGCAGTATCTT. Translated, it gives CSASQRVTQYL.

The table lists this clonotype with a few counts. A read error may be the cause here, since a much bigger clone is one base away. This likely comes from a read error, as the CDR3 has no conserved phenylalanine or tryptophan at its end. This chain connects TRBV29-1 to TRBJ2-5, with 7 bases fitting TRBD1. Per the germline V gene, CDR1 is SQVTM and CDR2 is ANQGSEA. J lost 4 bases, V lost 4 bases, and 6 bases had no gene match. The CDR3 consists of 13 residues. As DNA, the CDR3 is TGCAGCGTTGCATTACAGGGGAGAGAGACCCAGTACTCC. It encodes CSVALQGRETQYS.

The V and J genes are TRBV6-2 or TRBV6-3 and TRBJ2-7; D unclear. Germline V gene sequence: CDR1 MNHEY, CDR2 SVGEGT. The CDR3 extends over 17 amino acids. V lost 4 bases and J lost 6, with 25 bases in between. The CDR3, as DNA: TGTGCCAGCAGTTCCCCGAAAATAACGGGTAGAACCTGCGAGCAGTACTTC. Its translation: CASSSPKITGRTCEQYF.

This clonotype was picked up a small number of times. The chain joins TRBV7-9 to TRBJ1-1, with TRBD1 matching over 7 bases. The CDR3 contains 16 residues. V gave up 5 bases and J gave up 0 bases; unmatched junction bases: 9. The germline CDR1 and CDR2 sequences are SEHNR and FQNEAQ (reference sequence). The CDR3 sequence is CASSPRTQGVNTEAFF. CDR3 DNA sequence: TGTGCCAGCAGCCCAAGAACTCAGGGGGTGAACACTGAAGCTTTCTTT. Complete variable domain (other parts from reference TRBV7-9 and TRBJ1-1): DTGVSQNPRHKITKRGQNVTFRCDPISEHNRLYWYRQTLGQGPEFLTYFQNEAQLEKSRLLSDRFSAERPKGSFSTLEIQRTEQGDSAMYLCASSPRTQGVNTEAFFGQGTRLTVV.

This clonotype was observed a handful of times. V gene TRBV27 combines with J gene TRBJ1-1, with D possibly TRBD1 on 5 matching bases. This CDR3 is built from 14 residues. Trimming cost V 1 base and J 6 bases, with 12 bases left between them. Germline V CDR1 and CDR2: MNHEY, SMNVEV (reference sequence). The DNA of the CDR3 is TGTGCCAGCAGTTTATTTGGGGGAAGAGCTGAAGCTTTCTTT. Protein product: CASSLFGGRAEAFF.

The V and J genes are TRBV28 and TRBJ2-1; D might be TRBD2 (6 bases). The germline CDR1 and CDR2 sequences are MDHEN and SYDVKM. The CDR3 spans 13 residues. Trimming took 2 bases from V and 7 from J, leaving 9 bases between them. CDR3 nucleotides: TGTGCCAGCAGTTTAATAGCGGATAATGAGCAGTTCTTC. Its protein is CASSLIADNEQFF.

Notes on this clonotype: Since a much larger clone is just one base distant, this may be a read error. The CDR3 sequence is CASNESPEYEQYF. CDR3 coding DNA: TGTGCCAGCAATGAATCCCCTGAGTACGAGCAGTACTTC. The chain employs TRBV25-1 and TRBJ2-7; D is uncertain. The CDR3 is 13 amino acids. The germline gives CDR1 MGHDK, CDR2 SYGVNS.

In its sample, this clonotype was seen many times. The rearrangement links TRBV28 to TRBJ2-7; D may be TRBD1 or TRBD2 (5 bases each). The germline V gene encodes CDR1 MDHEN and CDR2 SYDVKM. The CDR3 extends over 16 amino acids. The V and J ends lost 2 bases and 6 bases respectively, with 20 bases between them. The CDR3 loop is CASSLPRQGVLGEQYF. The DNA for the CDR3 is TGTGCCAGCAGTTTACCTCGGCAGGGAGTATTGGGCGAGCAGTACTTC.